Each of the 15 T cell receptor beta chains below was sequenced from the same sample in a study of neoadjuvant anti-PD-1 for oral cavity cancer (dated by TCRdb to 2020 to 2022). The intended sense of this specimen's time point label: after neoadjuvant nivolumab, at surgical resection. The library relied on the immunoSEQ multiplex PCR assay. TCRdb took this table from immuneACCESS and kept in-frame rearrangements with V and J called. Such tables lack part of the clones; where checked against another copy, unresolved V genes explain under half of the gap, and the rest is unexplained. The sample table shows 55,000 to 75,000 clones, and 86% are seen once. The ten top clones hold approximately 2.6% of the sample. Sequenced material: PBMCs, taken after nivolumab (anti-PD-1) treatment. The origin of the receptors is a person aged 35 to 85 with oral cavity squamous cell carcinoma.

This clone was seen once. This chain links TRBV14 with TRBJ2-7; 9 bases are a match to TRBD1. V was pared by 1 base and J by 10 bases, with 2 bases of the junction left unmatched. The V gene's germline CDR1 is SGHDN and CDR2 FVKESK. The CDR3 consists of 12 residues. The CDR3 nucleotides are TGTGCCAGCAGCCAAGGGGACAGGGTTCAGTACTTC. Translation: CASSQGDRVQYF.

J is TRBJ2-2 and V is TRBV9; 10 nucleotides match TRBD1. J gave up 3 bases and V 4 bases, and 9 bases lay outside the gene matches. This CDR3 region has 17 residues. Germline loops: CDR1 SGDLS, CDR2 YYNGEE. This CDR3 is CASSTRTGGGDTGELFF. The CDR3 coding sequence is TGTGCCAGCAGCACCCGGACAGGGGGAGGGGACACCGGGGAGCTGTTTTTT. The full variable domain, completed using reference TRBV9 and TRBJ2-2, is DSGVTQTPKHLITATGQRVTLRCSPRSGDLSVYWYQQSLDQGLQFLIQYYNGEERAKGNILERFSAQQFPDLHSELNLSSLELGDSALYFCASSTRTGGGDTGELFFGEGSRLTVL.

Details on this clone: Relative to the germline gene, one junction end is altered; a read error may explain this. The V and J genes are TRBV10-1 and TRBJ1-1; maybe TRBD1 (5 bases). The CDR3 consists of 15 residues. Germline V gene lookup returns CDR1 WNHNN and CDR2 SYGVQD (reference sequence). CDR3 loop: CASSEPGKADTEALF. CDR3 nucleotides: TGCGCCAGCAGTGAGCCTGGAAAAGCGGACACTGAAGCTCTCTTT.

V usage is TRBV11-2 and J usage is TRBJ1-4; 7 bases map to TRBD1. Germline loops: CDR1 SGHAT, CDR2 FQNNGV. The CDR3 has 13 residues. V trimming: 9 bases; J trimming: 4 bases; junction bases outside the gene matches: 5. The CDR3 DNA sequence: TGTGCCAGTAGCAGGGGGTATAATGAAAAACTGTTTTTT. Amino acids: CASSRGYNEKLFF.

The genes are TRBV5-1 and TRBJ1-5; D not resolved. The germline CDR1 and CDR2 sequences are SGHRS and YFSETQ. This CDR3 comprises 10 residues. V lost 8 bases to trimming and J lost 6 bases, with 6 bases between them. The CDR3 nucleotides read TGCGCCAGTCGGGTTCAGCCCCAGCATTTT. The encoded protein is CASRVQPQHF.

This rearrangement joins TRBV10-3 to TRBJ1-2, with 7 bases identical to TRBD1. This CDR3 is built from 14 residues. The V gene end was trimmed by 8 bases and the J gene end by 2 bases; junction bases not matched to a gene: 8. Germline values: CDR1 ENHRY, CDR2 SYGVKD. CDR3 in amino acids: CAIRDSTTNYGYTF. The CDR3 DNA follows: TGTGCCATCCGGGACAGCACAACCAACTATGGCTACACCTTC.

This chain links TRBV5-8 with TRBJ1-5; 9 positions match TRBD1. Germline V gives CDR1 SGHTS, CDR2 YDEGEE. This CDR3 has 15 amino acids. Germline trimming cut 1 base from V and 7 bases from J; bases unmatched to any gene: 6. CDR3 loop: CASSLPPGQGQPQHF. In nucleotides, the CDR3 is TGTGCCAGCAGCTTGCCCCCTGGACAGGGGCAGCCCCAGCATTTT. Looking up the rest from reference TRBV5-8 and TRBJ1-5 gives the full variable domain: EAGVTQSPTHLIKTRGQQATLRCSPISGHTSVYWYQQALGLGLQFLLWYDEGEERNRGNFPPRFSGRQFPNYSSELNVNALELEDSALYLCASSLPPGQGQPQHFGDGTRLSIL.

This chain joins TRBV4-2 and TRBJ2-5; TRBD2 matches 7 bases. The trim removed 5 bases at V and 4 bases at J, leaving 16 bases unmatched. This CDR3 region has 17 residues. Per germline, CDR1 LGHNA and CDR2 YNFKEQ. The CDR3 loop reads CASSGRTSGDYAETQYF. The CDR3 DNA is TGTGCCAGCAGCGGTCGGACGAGCGGGGATTACGCAGAGACCCAGTACTTC.

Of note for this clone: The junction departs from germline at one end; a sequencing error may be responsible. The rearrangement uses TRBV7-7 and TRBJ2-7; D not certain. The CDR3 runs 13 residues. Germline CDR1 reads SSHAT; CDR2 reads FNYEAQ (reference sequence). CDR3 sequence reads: CASSLFQGYEQYF. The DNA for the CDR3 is TGTGCTAGCAGCTTATTCCAAGGCTACGAGCAGTACTTC.

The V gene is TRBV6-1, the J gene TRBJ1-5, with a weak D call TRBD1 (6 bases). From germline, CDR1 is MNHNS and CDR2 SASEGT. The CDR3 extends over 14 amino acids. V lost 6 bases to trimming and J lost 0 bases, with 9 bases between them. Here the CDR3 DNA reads TGTGCCAGCAGAGGGACAATTAGCAATCAGCCCCAGCATTTT. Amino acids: CASRGTISNQPQHF.

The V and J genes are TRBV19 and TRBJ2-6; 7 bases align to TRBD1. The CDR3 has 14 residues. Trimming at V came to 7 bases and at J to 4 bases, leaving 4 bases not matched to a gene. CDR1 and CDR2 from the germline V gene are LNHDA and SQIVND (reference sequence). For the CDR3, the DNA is TGTGCCAGTATCCACAGGGGAGGGGCCAACGTCCTGACTTTC. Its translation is CASIHRGGANVLTF.

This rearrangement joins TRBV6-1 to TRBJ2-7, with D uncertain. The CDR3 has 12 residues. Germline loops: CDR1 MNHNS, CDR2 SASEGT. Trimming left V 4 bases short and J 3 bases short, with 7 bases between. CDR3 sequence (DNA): TGTGCCAGCAGTGGGGTCCTCTACGAGCAGTACTTC. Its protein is CASSGVLYEQYF.

The CDR3 DNA sequence: TGCGCCAGCAGCCCTTACTTAGCGGGGGGATACACCGGGGAGCTGTTTTTT. It encodes CASSPYLAGGYTGELFF. The V call is TRBV5-1, the J call TRBJ2-2, with TRBD2 matching over 10 bases. The V gene end was trimmed by 4 bases and the J gene end by 3 bases; junction bases not matched to a gene: 9. Per germline, CDR1 SGHRS and CDR2 YFSETQ. This CDR3 has 17 amino acids.

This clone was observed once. The chain's CDR3 is CASQGTPGEQYF. The CDR3 coding sequence is TGTGCCAGCCAAGGGACGCCGGGCGAGCAGTACTTC. The chain employs TRBV7-8 and TRBJ2-7; the D call may be TRBD1 or TRBD2 (5 bases each). CDR1 and CDR2 from the germline V gene are SGHVS and FQNEAQ. This CDR3 has 12 residues. V gave up 8 bases and J gave up 6 bases, with 14 bases separating them.

CDR3 DNA sequence: TGTGCCAGCAGCCCCGGGTCTTGGAGGGAGACCCAGTACTTC. Amino acids: CASSPGSWRETQYF. The genes are TRBV9 and TRBJ2-5, with D possibly matching TRBD2 (5 bases). CDR3 length equals 14 residues. Per the germline V gene, CDR1 is SGDLS and CDR2 is YYNGEE. V dropped 4 bases and J dropped 5 bases, with 15 bases sitting between them.